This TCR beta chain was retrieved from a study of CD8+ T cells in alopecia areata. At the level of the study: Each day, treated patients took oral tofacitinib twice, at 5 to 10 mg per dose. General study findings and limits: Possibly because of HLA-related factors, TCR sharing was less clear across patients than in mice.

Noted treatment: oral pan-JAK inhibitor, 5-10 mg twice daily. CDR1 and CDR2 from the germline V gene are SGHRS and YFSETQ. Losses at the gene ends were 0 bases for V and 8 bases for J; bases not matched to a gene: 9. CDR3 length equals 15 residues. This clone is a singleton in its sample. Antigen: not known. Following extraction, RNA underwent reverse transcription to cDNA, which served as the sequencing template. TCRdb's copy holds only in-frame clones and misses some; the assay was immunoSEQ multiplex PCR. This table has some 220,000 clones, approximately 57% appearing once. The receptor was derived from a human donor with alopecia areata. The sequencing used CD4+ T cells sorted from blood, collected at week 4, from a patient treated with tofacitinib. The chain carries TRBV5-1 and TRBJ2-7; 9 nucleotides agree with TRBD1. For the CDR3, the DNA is TGCGCCAGCAGCTTGGAACAGGGGGCAGAGACGAAGCAGTACTTC. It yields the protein CASSLEQGAETKQYF.